The rows below give T cell receptor beta chains drawn from one sample of a study of T cell responses to AZD1222 COVID-19 vaccine. The method was immunoSEQ multiplex PCR; TCRdb's version includes in-frame clones alone and lacks a portion of them. The table shows nearly 100,000 clones, with about 88% occurring only once. Sequenced here: peripheral blood, sampled on day 0 of AZD1222 vaccination. The receptors were gathered from an adult in good health. CDR3s include the opening cysteine and the closing phenylalanine or tryptophan. A D gene is named only where the DNA matches it firmly. Expanded clones are given a class, and other clones once, few, many or no size at all.

length	V	D	J	size	DNA	CDR3
12	TRBV30	-	TRBJ1-1	-	TGTGCCTGGAGTGTACTCAGGGGTGAAGCTTTCTTT	CAWSVLRGEAFF
12	TRBV19	-	TRBJ1-1	-	TGTGCCAGTAGTCAAAGGAACACTGAAGCTTTCTTT	CASSQRNTEAFF
12	TRBV24-1	-	TRBJ1-2	few	TGTGCCACCAGTGAATCGGGGCGAGGCTACACCTTC	CATSESGRGYTF
15	TRBV5-1	TRBD1	TRBJ1-4	once	TGCGCCAGCAGCTTGGAGGCAGGGGGAGGCGAAAAACTGTTTTTT	CASSLEAGGGEKLFF
15	TRBV9	TRBD1	TRBJ1-2	-	TGTGCCAGCAGCGTAGAATCAGGGGGAAGGTATGGCTACACCTTC	CASSVESGGRYGYTF
15	TRBV5-6	-	TRBJ1-2	-	TGTGCCAGCAGCTTGTCTCCAGGGGCCCCCTATGGCTACACCTTC	CASSLSPGAPYGYTF
15	TRBV30	-	TRBJ1-2	-	TGTGCCTGGAGTGTAAAGGGGCGGACCCTCTATGGCTACACCTTC	CAWSVKGRTLYGYTF
14	TRBV5-1	-	TRBJ2-5	-	TGCGCCAGCAGCTTGGGGGGGAGTCAAGAGACCCAGTACTTC	CASSLGGSQETQYF
13	TRBV19	-	TRBJ1-2	-	TGTGCCACTTCTAAGGGGTTGGTCTATGGCTACACCTTC	CATSKGLVYGYTF
11	TRBV20-1	-	TRBJ1-1	-	TGCAGTGCTCCACGAGGGGCTGAAGCTTTCTTT	CSAPRGAEAFF
16	TRBV5-1	TRBD1	TRBJ1-2	-	TGCGCCAGCAGCTTAGAGAGACAGGGGGCTAACTATGGCTACACCTTC	CASSLERQGANYGYTF
13	TRBV19	TRBD1	TRBJ1-2	-	TGTGCCAGTAGTATGAAACAGGGGTTTGGCTACACCTTC	CASSMKQGFGYTF
14	TRBV28	TRBD1	TRBJ1-5	once	TGTGCCAGCAGTTTATCCCAGGGGGGTCAGCCCCAGCATTTT	CASSLSQGGQPQHF
16	TRBV5-4	TRBD1	TRBJ1-2	-	TGTGCCAGCACCTCCCCTGGGGACAGGGTCCGCCATGGCTACACCTTC	CASTSPGDRVRHGYTF
15	TRBV7-8	-	TRBJ2-5	-	TGTGCCAGCAGCTTATGGGACATGGAGGGGGAGACCCAGTACTTC	CASSLWDMEGETQYF
18	TRBV11-2	TRBD2	TRBJ2-2	-	TGTGCCAGCAGCCTCGGACTAGCGGGGGGCCTGGTCACCGGGGAGCTGTTTTTT	CASSLGLAGGLVTGELFF
16	TRBV14	TRBD1	TRBJ1-6	-	TGTGCCAGCAGCGGCCGGGACAGGGGGTATAATTCACCCCTCCACTTT	CASSGRDRGYNSPLHF
15	TRBV5-1	-	TRBJ1-5	-	TGCGCCAGCAGCTTGGGAGGGGAGCACAATCAGCCCCAGCATTTT	CASSLGGEHNQPQHF
14	TRBV6-4	-	TRBJ2-3	-	TGTGCCAGCAGTGACTCGGGGGTCACAGATACGCAGTATTTT	CASSDSGVTDTQYF
15	TRBV27	-	TRBJ1-2	-	TGTGCCAGCAGTTTATCGACTAGGGGGAACTATGGCTACACCTTC	CASSLSTRGNYGYTF
16	TRBV7-9	-	TRBJ2-7	-	TGTGCCAGCAGCTCCGGACTTCTCCCTGGGTCCTACGAGCAGTACTTC	CASSSGLLPGSYEQYF
15	TRBV10-1	-	TRBJ2-3	-	TGCGCCAGCAGTGACGGCGGGACTGGGACAGATACGCAGTATTTT	CASSDGGTGTDTQYF
14	TRBV30	TRBD1	TRBJ2-3	once	TGTGCCTGGACCCCGACAGGGAGTACAGATACGCAGTATTTT	CAWTPTGSTDTQYF
15	TRBV6-5	TRBD1	TRBJ1-5	-	TGTGCCAGCAGTTACTCTGGGACAGGGGGGTGGCCCCAGCATTTT	CASSYSGTGGWPQHF
15	TRBV4-3	TRBD1	TRBJ1-4	-	TGCGCCAGCAGCCGTACCGGGACAGGGAATGAAAAACTGTTTTTT	CASSRTGTGNEKLFF
15	TRBV7-8	TRBD2	TRBJ2-1	once	TGTGCCAGCAGCTCAAGCGGGACTAGAAACAATGAGCAGTTCTTC	CASSSSGTRNNEQFF
15	TRBV2	TRBD1	TRBJ1-4	once	TGTGCCAGCAGTGAAGCGGGACAGGGAGATGAAAAACTGTTTTTT	CASSEAGQGDEKLFF
16	TRBV2	TRBD2	TRBJ2-3	-	TGTGCCAGCAGGTGGGAGCCGGGGGGGCCCACAGATACGCAGTATTTT	CASRWEPGGPTDTQYF
14	TRBV11-2	-	TRBJ2-5	once	TGTGCCAGCAGCCCTTGGGCACGGCAAGAGACCCAGTACTTC	CASSPWARQETQYF
14	TRBV5-5	-	TRBJ1-1	-	TGTGCCAGCAGCTCGTTTATAGCGAACACTGAAGCTTTCTTT	CASSSFIANTEAFF
15	TRBV7-6	-	TRBJ2-1	-	TGTGCCAGCAGCCCCGCGGCGGGTCCTTACAATGAGCAGTTCTTC	CASSPAAGPYNEQFF
15	TRBV25-1	-	TRBJ1-2	-	TGTGCCAGCAAAGTGAAAGGGGGAGGGCGGTATGGCTACACCTTC	CASKVKGGGRYGYTF
14	TRBV19	-	TRBJ2-4	-	TGTGCCAGTAGGGTTGACTGGGTCAGTGACATTCAGTACTTC	CASRVDWVSDIQYF
15	TRBV4-3	TRBD2	TRBJ2-2	few	TGCGCCAGCAGCCGGACTAGCGGGGGGGCCGGGGAGCTGTTTTTT	CASSRTSGGAGELFF
14	TRBV19	TRBD2	TRBJ2-3	-	TGTGCCAGTAGAGGCGGGGGGCGCACAGATACGCAGTATTTT	CASRGGGRTDTQYF
16	TRBV15	-	TRBJ1-2	-	TGTGCCACCAGCAGAGACCTACAGGGAGGGAACTATGGCTACACCTTC	CATSRDLQGGNYGYTF
15	TRBV28	TRBD1	TRBJ1-2	once	TGTGCCAGCAGTTTACCACAGGGGGCCAACTATGGCTACACCTTC	CASSLPQGANYGYTF
14	TRBV5-4	TRBD1	TRBJ1-6	many	TGTGCCAGCAGCCTCGGGACAGGGACGCCACCCCTCCACTTT	CASSLGTGTPPLHF
15	TRBV5-6	TRBD1	TRBJ1-6	-	TGTGCCAGCAGCGGGAACAGGGGGTGGAATTCACCCCTCCACTTT	CASSGNRGWNSPLHF
13	TRBV28	-	TRBJ2-3	once	TGTGCCAGCAGTCGGACACTTGCAGATACGCAGTATTTT	CASSRTLADTQYF
17	TRBV5-1	TRBD1	TRBJ2-6	-	TGCGCCAGCAGCCCCCGGGACAGGGTCTCTGGGGCCAACGTCCTGACTTTC	CASSPRDRVSGANVLTF
15	TRBV4-3	-	TRBJ2-1	-	TGCGCCAGCAGCCAAGTTCCCCGGGGAGTAAATGAGCAGTTCTTC	CASSQVPRGVNEQFF
15	TRBV19	-	TRBJ2-1	-	TGTGCCAGTAGTATCGGGCAGGGTCCCTACAATGAGCAGTTCTTC	CASSIGQGPYNEQFF
15	TRBV7-2	TRBD1	TRBJ1-6	-	TGTGCCAGCAGCTTAACCGGGACAGTGTATACACCCCTCCACTTT	CASSLTGTVYTPLHF
12	TRBV6-5	-	TRBJ1-3	-	TGTGCCAGCACTTTCACTATAAACACCATATATTTT	CASTFTINTIYF